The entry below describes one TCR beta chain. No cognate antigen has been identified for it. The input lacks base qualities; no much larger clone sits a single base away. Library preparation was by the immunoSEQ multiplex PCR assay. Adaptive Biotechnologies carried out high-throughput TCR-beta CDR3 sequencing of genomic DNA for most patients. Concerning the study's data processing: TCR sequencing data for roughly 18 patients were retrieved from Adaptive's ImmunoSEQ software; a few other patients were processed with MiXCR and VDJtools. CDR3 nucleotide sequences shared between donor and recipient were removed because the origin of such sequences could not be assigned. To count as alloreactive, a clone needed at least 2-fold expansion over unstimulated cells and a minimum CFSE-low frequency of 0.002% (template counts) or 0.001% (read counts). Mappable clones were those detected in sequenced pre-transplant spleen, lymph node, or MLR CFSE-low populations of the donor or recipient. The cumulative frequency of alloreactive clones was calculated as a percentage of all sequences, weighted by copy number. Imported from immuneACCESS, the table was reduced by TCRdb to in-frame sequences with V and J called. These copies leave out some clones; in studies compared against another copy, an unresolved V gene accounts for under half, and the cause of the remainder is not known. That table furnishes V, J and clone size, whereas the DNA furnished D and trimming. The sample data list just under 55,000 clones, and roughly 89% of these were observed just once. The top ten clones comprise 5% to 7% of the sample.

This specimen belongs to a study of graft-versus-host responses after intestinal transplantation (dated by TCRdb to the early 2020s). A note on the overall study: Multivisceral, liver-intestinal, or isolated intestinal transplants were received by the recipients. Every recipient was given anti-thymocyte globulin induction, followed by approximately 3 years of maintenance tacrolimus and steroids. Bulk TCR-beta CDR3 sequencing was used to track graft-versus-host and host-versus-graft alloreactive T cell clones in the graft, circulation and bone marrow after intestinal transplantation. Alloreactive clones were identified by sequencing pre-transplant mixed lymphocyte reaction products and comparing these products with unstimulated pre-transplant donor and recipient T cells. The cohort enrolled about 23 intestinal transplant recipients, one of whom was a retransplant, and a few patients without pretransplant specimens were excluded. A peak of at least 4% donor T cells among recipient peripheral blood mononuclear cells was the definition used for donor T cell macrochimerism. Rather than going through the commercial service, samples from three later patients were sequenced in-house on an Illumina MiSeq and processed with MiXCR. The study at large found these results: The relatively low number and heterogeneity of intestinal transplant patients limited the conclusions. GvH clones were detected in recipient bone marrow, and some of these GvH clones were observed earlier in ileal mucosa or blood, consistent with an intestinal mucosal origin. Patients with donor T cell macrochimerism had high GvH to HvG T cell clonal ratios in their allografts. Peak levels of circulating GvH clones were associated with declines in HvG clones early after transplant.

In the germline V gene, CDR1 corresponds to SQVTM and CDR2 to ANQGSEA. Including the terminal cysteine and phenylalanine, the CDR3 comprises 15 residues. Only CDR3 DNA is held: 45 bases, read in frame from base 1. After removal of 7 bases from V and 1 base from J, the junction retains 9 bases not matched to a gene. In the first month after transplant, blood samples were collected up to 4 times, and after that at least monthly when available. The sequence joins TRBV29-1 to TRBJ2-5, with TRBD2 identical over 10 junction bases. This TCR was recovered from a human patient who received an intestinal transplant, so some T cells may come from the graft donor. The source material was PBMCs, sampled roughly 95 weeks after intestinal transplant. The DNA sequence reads TGCAGCGCCCTAATTCAGCGGGGGGGCCAAGAGACCCAGTACTTC. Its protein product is CSALIQRGGQETQYF.